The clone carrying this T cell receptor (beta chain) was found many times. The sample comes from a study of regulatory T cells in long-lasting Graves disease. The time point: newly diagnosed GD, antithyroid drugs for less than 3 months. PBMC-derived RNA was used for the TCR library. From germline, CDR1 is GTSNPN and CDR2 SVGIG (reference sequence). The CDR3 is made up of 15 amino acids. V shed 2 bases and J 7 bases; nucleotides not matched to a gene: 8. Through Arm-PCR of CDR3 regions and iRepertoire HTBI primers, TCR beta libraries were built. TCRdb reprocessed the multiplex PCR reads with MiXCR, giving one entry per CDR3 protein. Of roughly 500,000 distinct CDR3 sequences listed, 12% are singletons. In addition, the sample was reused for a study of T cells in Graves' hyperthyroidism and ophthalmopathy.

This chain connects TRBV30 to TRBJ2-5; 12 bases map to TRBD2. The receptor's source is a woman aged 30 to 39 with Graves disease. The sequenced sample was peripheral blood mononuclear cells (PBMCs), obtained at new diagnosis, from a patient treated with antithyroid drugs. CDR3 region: CAWSRVLAGGGTQYF. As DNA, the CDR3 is TGTGCCTGGAGTCGGGTACTAGCGGGAGGTGGGACCCAGTACTTC. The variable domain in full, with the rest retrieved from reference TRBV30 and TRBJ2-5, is SQTIHQWPATLVQPVGSPLSLECTVEGTSNPNLYWYRQAAGRGLQLLFYSVGIGQISSEVPQNLSASRPQDRQFILSSKKLLLSDSGFYLCAWSRVLAGGGTQYFGPGTRLLVL.